This TCR beta chain was profiled in a study of T cells after posttransplantation cyclophosphamide. As concerns this clone: Its antigen is not known.

The method was immunoSEQ multiplex PCR; TCRdb's version includes in-frame clones alone and lacks a portion of them. The top ten hold 7% to 9.5% of the sample, which has around 22,000 clones, 89% seen once. Methotrexate plus calcineurin inhibitor accompanied controls' myeloablative marrow transplants; sampling was 1 year later. Study-level points and caveats: Later blood repertoires were often dominated by clones from the donor CD8+ memory compartment. Recipient CMV seropositivity and CMV reactivation strongly tracked TRB clonality. TRB overlap between skin or GI tissue T cells and blood was limited.

This CDR3 spans 16 amino acids. Germline CDR1 reads LNHNV; CDR2 reads YYDKDF (reference sequence). V shed 0 bases and J 2 bases; nucleotides not matched to a gene: 3. V usage is TRBV15 and J usage is TRBJ2-7; 11 positions match TRBD2. The receptor comes from a female patient aged 50-59 years who received an allogeneic stem cell transplant from an unrelated donor, was CMV-positive, and had chronic GVHD only. The graft donor may be the source of some T cells. Sequencing was performed on PBMCs, taken after an allogeneic stem cell transplant with a calcineurin inhibitor and methotrexate. The CDR3 DNA reads TGTGCCACCAGCAGAGATGAGACTAGCGGGGCCTACGAGCAGTACTTC. Its protein is CATSRDETSGAYEQYF.